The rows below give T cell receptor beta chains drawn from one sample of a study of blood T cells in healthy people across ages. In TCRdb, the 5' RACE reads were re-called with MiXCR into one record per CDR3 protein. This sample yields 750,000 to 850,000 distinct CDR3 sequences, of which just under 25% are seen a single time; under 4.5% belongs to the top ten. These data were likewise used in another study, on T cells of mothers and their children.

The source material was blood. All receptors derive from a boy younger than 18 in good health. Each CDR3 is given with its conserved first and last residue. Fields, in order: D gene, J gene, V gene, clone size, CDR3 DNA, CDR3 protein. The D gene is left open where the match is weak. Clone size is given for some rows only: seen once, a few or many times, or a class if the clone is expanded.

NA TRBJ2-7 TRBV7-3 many TGTGCCAGCAGTTTATCCCCATCCTACGAGCAGTACTTC CASSLSPSYEQYF
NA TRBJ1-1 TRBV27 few TGTGCCAGCAGTTTACTTGGGGGACGCTCTGAAGCTTTCTTT CASSLLGGRSEAFF
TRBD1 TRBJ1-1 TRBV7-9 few TGTGCCAGCACCAACCCGGGGACAGGAATTGAAGCTTTCTTT CASTNPGTGIEAFF
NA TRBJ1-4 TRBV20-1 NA TGCAGTGCTGGAGATCTAACAGGGACGGAGGAAAAACTGTTTTTT CSAGDLTGTEEKLFF
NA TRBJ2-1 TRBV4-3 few TGCGCCAGCAGCTATTGGACTCGTACCTACAATGAGCAGTTCTTC CASSYWTRTYNEQFF
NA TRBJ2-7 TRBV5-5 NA TGTGCCAGCAGCTTTATTCAGGACTCCTACGAGCAGTACTTC CASSFIQDSYEQYF
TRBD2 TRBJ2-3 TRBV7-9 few TGTGCCAGCAGCAACGAGAGGGAGGGGGATACGCAGTATTTT CASSNEREGDTQYF
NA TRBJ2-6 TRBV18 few TGTGCCAGCTCACCCGGGCACACAGGGGCCAACGTCCTGACTTTC CASSPGHTGANVLTF
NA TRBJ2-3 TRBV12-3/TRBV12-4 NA TGTGCCAGCAGTCCCCGACTAGGAGGAGATACGCAGTATTTT CASSPRLGGDTQYF
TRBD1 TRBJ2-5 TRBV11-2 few TGTGCCAGCAGCTTAGTGGCAGGGGGCGCCGAGACCCAGTACTTC CASSLVAGGAETQYF
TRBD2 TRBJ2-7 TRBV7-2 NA TGTGCCAGCAAAACGGGGGGCTCCTACGAGCAGTACTTC CASKTGGSYEQYF
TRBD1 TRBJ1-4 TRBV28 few TGTGCCAGCAGTTTAACGGAGGTCAGGGGGACGGATGAAAAACTGTTTTTT CASSLTEVRGTDEKLFF
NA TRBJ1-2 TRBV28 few TGTGCCAGCCTAGCGATGGGGCGGGTGGAGGGCTACACCTTC CASLAMGRVEGYTF
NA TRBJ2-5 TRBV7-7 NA TGTGCTAGCAGCTCCGGGGCAGAGAAGACCCAGTACTTC CASSSGAEKTQYF
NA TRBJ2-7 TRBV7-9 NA TGTGCCAGCAGCTTTAACACGGGACTCCCCACCTACGAGCAGTACTTC CASSFNTGLPTYEQYF
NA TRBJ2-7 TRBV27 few TGTGCCAGCAGTTTATCGAGGGGGTCAGGGCACGAGCAGTACTTC CASSLSRGSGHEQYF